This TCR beta chain was identified during a study of T cell responses to AZD1222 COVID-19 vaccine. Profiling relied on immunoSEQ multiplex PCR, and the TCRdb table lists in-frame clones only, not all of them. The sample lists about 69,000 clones, over 70% occurring once. Broader study findings: Without day 14 samples, only post-peak T cell repertoires were studied. Increases in Spike-specific TCR breadth and depth were seen after two AZD1222 doses. The donor group comprised mostly white British people and more females; the analysis possibly underestimated clonal diversity. CD4 TCRs linked to vaccination spanned spike, dominating at 160-218 and 743-854.

Concerning this clone itself: Its specificity is unknown.

The CDR3 is 12 amino acids. V was pared by 2 bases and J by 7 bases, with 6 bases between. Germline V lookup: CDR1 SEHNR, CDR2 FQNEAQ (reference sequence). The sample was peripheral blood, taken 28 days after the second AZD1222 dose. The sequence was obtained from an adult who received the AZD1222 COVID-19 vaccine. This chain joins TRBV7-9 and TRBJ2-1; D gene unclear. The CDR3 spells CASSLLRNEQFF. In DNA, the CDR3 is TGTGCCAGCAGCTTACTTAGAAATGAGCAGTTCTTC.